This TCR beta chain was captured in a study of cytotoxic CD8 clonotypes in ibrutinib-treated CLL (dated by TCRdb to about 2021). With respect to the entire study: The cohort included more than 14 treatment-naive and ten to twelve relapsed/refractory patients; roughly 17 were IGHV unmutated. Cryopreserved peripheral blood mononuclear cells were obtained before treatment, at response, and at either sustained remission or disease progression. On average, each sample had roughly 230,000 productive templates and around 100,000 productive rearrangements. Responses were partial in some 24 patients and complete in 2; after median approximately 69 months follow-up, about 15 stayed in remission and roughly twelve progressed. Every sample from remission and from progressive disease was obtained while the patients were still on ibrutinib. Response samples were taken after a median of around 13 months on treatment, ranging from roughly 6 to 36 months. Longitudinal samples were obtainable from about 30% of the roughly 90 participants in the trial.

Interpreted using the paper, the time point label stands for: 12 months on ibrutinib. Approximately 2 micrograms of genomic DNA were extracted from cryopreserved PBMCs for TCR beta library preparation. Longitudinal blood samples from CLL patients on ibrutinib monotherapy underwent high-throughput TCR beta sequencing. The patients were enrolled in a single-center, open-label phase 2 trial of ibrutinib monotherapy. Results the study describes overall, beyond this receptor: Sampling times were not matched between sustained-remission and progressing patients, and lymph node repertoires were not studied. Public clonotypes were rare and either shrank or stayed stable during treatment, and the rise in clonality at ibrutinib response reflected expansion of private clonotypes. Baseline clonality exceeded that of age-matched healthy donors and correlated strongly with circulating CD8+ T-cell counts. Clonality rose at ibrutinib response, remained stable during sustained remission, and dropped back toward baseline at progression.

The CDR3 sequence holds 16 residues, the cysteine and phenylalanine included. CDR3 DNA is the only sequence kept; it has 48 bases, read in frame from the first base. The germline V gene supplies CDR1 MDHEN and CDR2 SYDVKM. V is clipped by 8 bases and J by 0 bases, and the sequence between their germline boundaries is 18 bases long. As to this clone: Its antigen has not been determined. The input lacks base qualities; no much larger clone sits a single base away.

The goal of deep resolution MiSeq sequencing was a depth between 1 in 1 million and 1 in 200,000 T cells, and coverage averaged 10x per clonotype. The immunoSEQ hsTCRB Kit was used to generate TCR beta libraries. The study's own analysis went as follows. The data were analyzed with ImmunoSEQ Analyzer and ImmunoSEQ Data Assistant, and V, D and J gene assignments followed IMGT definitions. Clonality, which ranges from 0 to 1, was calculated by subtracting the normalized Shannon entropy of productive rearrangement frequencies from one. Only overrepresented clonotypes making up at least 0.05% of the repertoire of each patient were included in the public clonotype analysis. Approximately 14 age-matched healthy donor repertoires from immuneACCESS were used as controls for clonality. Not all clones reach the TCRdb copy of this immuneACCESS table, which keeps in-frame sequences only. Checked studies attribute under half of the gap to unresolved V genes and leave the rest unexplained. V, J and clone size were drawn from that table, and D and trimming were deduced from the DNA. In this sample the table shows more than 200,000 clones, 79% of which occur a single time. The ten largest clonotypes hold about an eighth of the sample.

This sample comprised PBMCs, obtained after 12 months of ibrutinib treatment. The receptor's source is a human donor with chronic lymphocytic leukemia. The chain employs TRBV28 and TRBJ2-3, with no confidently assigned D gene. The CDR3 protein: CASVPVLGFSTDTQYF. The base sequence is TGTGCCAGCGTTCCCGTTTTAGGCTTCAGCACAGATACGCAGTATTTT.